Following are 6 T cell receptor beta chains from one sample sequenced in a study of blood T cell repertoires in COVID-19 (dated by TCRdb to the early 2020s). Libraries were made using the immunoSEQ multiplex PCR assay. Imported from immuneACCESS, the table was reduced by TCRdb to in-frame sequences with V and J called. These copies leave out some clones; in studies compared against another copy, an unresolved V gene accounts for under half, and the cause of the remainder is not known. The sample contains around 200,000 clones, 70% to 90% of them found a single time. The ten largest clones capture 10% to 11% of the sample. Sequences were obtained from peripheral blood. These receptors originate from a human donor with active or convalescent COVID-19. The donor label of this sample is uncertain.

The sample holds a few counts of this clone. This chain joins TRBV6-4 and TRBJ2-1, with 8 bases identical to TRBD2. CDR3 length: 15 residues. V dropped 5 bases and J dropped 5; count of bases not matched to a gene: 8. From germline, CDR1 is MRHNA and CDR2 SNTAGT. The CDR3 here is CASSMSLGGDNEQFF. In DNA form, the CDR3 reads TGTGCCAGCAGTATGTCGCTCGGGGGGGACAATGAGCAGTTCTTC.

The chain couples TRBV7-3 to TRBJ2-5, with a weak D call TRBD2 (7 bases). V lost 5 bases and J 3 bases, leaving 16 bases between the germline ends. Per germline, CDR1 SGHTA and CDR2 FQGTGA. The CDR3 runs 15 residues. CDR3 nucleotides: TGTGCCAGCAGCAAGACAACAGGGAGGGAAGAGACCCAGTACTTC. This sequence encodes CASSKTTGREETQYF.

The chain joins TRBV11-2 to TRBJ2-5; 7 nucleotides align to TRBD2. This CDR3 spans 15 amino acids. V lost 0 bases and J lost 5; bases outside the gene matches: 6. Germline loops: CDR1 SGHAT, CDR2 FQNNGV. The DNA for the CDR3 is TGTGCCAGCAGCTTAGAATCGGGGGGTAGGGAGACCCAGTACTTC. Translated: CASSLESGGRETQYF.

This clone was observed a few times. DNA of the CDR3: TGTGCCAGCAGCTTCTCCGGTGGCTACACCTTC. This translates into CASSFSGGYTF. This sequence joins TRBV11-2 and TRBJ1-2; D call uncertain. The CDR3 covers 11 residues. The ends were cut back, 3 bases at V and 7 bases at J, with 6 bases in the middle. CDR1 is SGHAT and CDR2 is FQNNGV in the germline V gene.

V usage is TRBV2 and J usage is TRBJ2-7, with 7 bases identical to TRBD1. V shed 8 bases, J shed 1 base, and the junction held 5 bases outside the gene matches. Germline loops: CDR1 SNHLY, CDR2 FYNNEI. CDR3 size: 13 residues. The CDR3 region is CASRTGESYEQYF. CDR3 coding DNA: TGTGCCAGCCGGACAGGAGAGTCCTACGAGCAGTACTTC.

The chain combines TRBV6-2 or TRBV6-3 with TRBJ2-1; 7 nucleotides line up with TRBD2. After removal of 5 bases from V and 1 base from J, the junction contained 14 bases not matched to a gene. This CDR3 is 18 amino acids long. Looked up from germline, CDR1 is MNHEY and CDR2 is SVGEGT. The CDR3 loop reads CASSRPLLGAGSYNEQFF. CDR3 nucleotide sequence: TGTGCCAGCAGTCGCCCTCTCCTTGGAGCGGGGTCCTACAATGAGCAGTTCTTC.